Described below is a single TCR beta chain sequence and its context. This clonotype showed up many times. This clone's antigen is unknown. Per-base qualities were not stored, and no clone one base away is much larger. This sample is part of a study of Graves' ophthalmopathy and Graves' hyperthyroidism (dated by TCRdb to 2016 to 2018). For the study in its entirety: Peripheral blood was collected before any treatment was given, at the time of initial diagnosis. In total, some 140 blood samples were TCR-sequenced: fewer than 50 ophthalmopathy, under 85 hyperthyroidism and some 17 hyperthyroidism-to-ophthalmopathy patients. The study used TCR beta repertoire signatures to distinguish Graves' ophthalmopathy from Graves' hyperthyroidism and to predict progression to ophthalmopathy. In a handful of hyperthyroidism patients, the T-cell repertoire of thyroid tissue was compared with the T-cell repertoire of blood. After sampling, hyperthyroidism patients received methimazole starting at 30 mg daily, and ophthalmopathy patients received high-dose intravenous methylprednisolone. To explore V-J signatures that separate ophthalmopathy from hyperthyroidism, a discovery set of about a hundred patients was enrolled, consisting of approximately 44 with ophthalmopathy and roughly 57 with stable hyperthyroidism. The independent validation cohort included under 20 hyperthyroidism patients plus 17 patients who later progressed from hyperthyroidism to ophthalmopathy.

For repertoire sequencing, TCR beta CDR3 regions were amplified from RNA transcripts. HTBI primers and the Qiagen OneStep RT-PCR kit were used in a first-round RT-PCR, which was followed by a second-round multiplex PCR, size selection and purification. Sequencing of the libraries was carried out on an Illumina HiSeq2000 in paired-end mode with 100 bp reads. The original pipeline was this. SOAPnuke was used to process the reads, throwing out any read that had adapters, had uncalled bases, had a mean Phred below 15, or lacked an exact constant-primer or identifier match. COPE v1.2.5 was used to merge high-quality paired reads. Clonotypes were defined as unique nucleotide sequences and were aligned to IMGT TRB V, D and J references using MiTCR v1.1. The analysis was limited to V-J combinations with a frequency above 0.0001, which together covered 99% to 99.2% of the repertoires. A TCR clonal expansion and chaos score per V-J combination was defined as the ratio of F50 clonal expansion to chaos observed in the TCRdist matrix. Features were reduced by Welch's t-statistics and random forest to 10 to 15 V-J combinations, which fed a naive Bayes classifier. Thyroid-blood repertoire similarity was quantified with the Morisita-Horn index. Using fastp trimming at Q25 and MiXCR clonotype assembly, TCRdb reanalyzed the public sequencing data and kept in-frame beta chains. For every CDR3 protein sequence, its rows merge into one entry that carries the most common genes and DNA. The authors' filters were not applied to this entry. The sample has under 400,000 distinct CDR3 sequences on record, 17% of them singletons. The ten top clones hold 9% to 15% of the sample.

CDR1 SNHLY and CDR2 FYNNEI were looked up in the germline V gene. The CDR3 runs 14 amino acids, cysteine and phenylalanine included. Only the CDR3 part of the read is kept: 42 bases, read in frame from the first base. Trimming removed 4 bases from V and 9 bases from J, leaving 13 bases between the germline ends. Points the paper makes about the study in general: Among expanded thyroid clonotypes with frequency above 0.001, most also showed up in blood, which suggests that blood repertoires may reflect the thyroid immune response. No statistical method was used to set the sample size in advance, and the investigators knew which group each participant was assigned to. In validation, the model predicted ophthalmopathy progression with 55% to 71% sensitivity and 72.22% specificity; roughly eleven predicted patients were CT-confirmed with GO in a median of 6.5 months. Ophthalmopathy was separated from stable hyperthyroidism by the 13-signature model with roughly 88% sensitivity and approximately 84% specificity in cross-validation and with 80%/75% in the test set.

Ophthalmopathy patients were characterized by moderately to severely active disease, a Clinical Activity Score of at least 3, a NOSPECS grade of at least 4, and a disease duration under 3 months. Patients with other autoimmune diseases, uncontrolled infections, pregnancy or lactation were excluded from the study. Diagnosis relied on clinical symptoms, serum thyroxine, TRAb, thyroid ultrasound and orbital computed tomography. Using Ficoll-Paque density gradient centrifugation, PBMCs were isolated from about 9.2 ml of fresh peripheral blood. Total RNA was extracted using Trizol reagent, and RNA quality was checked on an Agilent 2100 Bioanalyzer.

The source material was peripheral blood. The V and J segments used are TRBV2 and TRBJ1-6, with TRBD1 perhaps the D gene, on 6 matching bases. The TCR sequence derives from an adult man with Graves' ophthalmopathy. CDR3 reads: CASSATGSSSPLHF. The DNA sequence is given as TGTGCCAGCAGTGCCACAGGGAGTTCTTCACCCCTCCACTTT.